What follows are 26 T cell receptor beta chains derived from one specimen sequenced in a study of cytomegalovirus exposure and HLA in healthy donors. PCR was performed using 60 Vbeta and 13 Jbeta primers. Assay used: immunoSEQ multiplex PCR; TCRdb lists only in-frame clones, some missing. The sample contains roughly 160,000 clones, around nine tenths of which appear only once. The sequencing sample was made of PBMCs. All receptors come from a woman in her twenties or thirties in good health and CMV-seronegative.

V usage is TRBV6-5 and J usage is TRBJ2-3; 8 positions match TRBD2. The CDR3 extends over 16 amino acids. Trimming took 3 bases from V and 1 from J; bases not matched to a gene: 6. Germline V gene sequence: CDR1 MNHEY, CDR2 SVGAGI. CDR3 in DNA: TGTGCCAGCAGTTATATCGGACTAGCAGGCACAGATACGCAGTATTTT. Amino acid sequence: CASSYIGLAGTDTQYF.

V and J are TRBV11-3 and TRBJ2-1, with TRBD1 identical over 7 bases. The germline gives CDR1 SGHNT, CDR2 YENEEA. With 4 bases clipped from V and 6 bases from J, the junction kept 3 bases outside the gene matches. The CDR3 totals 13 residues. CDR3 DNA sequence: TGTGCCAGCAGCTCGGACAGGCGCAATGAGCAGTTCTTC. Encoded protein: CASSSDRRNEQFF.

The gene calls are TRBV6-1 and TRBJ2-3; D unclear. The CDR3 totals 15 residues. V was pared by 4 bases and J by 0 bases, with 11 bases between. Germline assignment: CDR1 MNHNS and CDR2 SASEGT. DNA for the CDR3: TGTGCCAGCAGTGGGTACGCCGGGAGCACAGATACGCAGTATTTT. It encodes CASSGYAGSTDTQYF.

This CDR3 is CASSSKTGVEAFF. The CDR3 nucleotides read TGTGCCAGCTCATCGAAAACAGGGGTAGAAGCTTTCTTT. The V and J genes are TRBV18 and TRBJ1-1; 7 bases agree with TRBD1. This CDR3 has 13 residues. From germline, CDR1 is KGHSH and CDR2 LQKENI. Germline trimming cut 5 bases from V and 8 bases from J; bases unmatched to any gene: 8. The complete variable domain, with remaining parts taken from reference TRBV18 and TRBJ1-1, reads NAGVMQNPRHLVRRRGQEARLRCSPMKGHSHVYWYRQLPEEGLKFMVYLQKENIIDESGMPKERFSAEFPKEGPSILRIQQVVRGDSAAYFCASSSKTGVEAFFGQGTRLTVV.

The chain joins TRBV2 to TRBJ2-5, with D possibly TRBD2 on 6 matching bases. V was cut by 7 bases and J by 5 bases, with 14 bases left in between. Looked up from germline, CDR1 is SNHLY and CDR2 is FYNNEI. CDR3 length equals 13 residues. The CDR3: CASKQTLAETQYF. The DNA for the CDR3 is TGTGCCAGCAAACAGACTCTAGCGGAGACCCAGTACTTC. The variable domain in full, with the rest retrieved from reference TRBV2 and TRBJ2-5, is EPEVTQTPSHQVTQMGQEVILRCVPISNHLYFYWYRQILGQKVEFLVSFYNNEISEKSEIFDDQFSVERPDGSNFTLKIRSTKLEDSAMYFCASKQTLAETQYFGPGTRLLVL.

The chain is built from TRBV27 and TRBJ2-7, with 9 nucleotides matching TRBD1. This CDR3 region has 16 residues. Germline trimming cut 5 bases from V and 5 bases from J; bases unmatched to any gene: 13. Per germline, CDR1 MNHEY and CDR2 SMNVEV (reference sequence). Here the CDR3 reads CASSPMDRGFFHEQYF. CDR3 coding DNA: TGTGCCAGCAGTCCCATGGACAGGGGATTTTTCCACGAGCAGTACTTC.

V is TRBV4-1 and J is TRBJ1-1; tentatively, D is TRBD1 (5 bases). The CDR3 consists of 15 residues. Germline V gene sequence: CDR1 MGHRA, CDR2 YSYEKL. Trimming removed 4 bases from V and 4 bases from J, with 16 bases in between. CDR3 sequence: CASSLTEGSGTEAFF. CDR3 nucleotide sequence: TGCGCCAGCAGCCTCACGGAGGGGTCGGGCACTGAAGCTTTCTTT.

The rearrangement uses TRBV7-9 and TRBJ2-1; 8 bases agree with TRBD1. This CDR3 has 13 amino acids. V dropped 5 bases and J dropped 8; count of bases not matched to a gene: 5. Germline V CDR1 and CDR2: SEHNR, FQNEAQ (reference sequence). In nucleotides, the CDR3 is TGTGCCAGCAGCCCAGACAGGGGTTATGAGCAGTTCTTC. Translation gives CASSPDRGYEQFF.

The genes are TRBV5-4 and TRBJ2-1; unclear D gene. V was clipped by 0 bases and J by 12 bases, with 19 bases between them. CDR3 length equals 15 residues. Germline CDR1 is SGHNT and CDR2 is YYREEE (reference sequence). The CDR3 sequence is CASSLAIGPTYGQFF. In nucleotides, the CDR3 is TGTGCCAGCAGCTTGGCCATTGGGCCCACCTATGGGCAGTTCTTC. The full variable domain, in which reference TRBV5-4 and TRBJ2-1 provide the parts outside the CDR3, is ETGVTQSPTHLIKTRGQQVTLRCSSQSGHNTVSWYQQALGQGPQFIFQYYREEENGRGNFPPRFSGLQFPNYSSELNVNALELDDSALYLCASSLAIGPTYGQFFGPGTRLTVL.

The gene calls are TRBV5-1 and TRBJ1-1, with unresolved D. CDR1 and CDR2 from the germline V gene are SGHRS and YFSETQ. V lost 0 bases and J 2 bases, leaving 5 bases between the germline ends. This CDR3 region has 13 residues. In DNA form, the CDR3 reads TGCGCCAGCAGCTTGGCCAGTAACACTGAAGCTTTCTTT. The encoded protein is CASSLASNTEAFF.

The CDR3: CASSPLENYEQYF. The DNA of the CDR3 is TGTGCCAGCTCACCACTAGAGAACTACGAGCAGTACTTC. V is TRBV18 and J is TRBJ2-7; D gene ambiguous. The CDR3 runs to 13 residues. Germline V gene lookup returns CDR1 KGHSH and CDR2 LQKENI. The ends were cut back, 1 base at V and 3 bases at J, with 7 bases in the middle.

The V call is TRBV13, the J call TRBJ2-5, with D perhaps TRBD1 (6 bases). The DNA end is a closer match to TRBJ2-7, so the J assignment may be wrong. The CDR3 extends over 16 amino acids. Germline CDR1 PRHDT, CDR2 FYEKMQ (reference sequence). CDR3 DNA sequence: TGTGCCAGCAGCTTACGACAGGCCCGTCCTTCCTACGAGCAGTACTTC. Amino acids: CASSLRQARPSYEQYF.

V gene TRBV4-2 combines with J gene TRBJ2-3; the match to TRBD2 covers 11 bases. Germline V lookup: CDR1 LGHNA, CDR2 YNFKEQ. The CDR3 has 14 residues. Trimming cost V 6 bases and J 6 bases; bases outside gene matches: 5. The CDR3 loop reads CASSASGRWDTQYF. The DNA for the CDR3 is TGTGCCAGCAGTGCTAGCGGGAGGTGGGATACGCAGTATTTT.

CDR3 residues: CSVEDRYYGYTF. Written as DNA, the CDR3 is TGCAGCGTTGAAGACCGTTATTATGGCTACACCTTC. This chain uses TRBV29-1 with TRBJ1-2, with D hard to call. Trimming shortened V by 0 bases and J by 5 bases, and 7 bases separated the two germline ends. Germline lookup yields CDR1 SQVTM and CDR2 ANQGSEA. The CDR3 is 12 residues long. Complete variable domain (other parts from reference TRBV29-1 and TRBJ1-2): SAVISQKPSRDICQRGTSLTIQCQVDSQVTMMFWYRQQPGQSLTLIATANQGSEATYESGFVIDKFPISRPNLTFSTLTVSNMSPEDSSIYLCSVEDRYYGYTFGSGTRLTVV.

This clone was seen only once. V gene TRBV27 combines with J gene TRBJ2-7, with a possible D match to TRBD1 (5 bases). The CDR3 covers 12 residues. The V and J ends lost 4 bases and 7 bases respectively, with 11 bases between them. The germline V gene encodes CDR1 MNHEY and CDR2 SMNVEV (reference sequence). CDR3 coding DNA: TGTGCCAGCAGTTCCAGGGTTGGGGAGCAGTACTTC. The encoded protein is CASSSRVGEQYF.

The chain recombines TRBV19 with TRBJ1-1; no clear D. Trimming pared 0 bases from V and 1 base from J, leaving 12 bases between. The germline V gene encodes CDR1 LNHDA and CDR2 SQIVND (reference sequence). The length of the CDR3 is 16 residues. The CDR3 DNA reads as TGTGCCAGTAGTATAGAACGGACGCGGGCGAACACTGAAGCTTTCTTT. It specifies CASSIERTRANTEAFF. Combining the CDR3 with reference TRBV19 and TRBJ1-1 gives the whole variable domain DGGITQSPKYLFRKEGQNVTLSCEQNLNHDAMYWYRQDPGQGLRLIYYSQIVNDFQKGDIAEGYSVSREKKESFPLTVTSAQKNPTAFYLCASSIERTRANTEAFFGQGTRLTVV.

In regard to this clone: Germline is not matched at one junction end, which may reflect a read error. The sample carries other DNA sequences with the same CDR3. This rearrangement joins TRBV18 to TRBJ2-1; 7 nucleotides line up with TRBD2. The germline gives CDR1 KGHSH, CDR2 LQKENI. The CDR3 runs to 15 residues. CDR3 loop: CASSPTTSDDNEQFF. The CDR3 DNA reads TGTGCCAGCTCACCGACTACTAGCGACGACAATGAACAGTTCTTC.

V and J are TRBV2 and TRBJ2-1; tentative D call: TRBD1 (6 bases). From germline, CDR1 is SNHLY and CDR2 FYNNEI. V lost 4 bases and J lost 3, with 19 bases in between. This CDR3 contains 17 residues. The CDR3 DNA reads TGTGCCAGCAGTGTTCTAATTTGGGACACCAGCTACAATGAGCAGTTCTTC. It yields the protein CASSVLIWDTSYNEQFF.

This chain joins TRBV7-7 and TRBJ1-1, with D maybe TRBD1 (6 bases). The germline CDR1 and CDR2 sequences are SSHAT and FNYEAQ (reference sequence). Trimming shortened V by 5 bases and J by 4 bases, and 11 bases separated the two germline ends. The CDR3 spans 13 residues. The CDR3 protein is CASSQGFGTEAFF. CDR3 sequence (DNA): TGTGCCAGCAGCCAGGGGTTCGGCACTGAAGCTTTCTTT.

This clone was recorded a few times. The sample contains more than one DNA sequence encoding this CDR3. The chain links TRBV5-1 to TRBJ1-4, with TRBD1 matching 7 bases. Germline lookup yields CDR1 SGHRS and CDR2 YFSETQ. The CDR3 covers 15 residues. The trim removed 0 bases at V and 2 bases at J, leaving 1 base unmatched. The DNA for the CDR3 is TGCGCCAGCAGCTTGGCAGGGGGTACTAATGAAAAACTGTTTTTT. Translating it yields CASSLAGGTNEKLFF.

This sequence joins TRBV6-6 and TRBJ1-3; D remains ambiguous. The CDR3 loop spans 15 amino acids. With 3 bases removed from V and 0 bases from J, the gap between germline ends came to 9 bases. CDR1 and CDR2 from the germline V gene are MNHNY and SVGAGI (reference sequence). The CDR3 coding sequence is TGTGCCAGCAGTTATTCAGGCAACTCTGGAAACACCATATATTTT. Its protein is CASSYSGNSGNTIYF.

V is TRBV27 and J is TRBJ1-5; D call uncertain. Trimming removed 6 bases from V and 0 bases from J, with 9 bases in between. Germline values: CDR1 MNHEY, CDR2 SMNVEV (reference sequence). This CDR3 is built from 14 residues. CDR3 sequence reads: CASSPLSSNQPQHF. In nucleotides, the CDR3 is TGTGCCAGCAGCCCTTTGTCTAGCAATCAGCCCCAGCATTTT.

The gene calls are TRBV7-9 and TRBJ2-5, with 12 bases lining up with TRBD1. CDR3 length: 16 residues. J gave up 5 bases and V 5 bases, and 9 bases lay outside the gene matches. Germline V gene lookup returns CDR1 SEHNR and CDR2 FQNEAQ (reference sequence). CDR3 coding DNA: TGTGCCAGCAGCCCATCCGGGACAGGGGGCGCCGAGACCCAGTACTTC. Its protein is CASSPSGTGGAETQYF.

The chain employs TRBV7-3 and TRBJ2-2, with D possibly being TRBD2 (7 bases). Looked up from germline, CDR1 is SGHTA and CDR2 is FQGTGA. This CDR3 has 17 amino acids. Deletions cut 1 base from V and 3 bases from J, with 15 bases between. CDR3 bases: TGTGCCAGCAGCTTAATGGGGGGGGCCGCGGACACCGGGGAGCTGTTTTTT. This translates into CASSLMGGAADTGELFF.

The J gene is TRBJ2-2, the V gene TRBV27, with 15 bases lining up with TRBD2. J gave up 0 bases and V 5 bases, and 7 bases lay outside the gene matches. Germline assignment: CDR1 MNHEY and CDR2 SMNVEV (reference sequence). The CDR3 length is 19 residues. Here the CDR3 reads CASSLRTSGRAANTGELFF. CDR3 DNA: TGTGCCAGCAGTCTTAGGACTAGCGGGAGGGCCGCGAACACCGGGGAGCTGTTTTTT.

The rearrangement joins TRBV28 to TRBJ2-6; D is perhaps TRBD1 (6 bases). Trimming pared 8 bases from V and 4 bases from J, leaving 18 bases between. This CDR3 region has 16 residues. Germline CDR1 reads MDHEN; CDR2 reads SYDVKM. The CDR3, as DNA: TGTGCCAGCCTCACCTACCAGGGGTCCGGGGCCAACGTCCTGACTTTC. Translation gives CASLTYQGSGANVLTF.